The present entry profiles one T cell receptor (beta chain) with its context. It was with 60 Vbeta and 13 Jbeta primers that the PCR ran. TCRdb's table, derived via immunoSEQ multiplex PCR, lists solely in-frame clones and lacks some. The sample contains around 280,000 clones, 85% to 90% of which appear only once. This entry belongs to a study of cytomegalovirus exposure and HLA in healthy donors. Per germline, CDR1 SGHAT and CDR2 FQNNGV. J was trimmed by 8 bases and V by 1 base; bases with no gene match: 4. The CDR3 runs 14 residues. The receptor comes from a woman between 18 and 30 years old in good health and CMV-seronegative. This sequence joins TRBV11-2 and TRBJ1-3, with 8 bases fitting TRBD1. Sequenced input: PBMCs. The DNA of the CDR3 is TGTGCCAGCAGCTTAGGGGACAGGCGGGACACCATATATTTT. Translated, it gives CASSLGDRRDTIYF.